This T cell receptor (beta chain) was profiled in a study of cytomegalovirus exposure and HLA in healthy donors. Amplification used 60 Vbeta primers and 13 Jbeta primers. Here immunoSEQ multiplex PCR was the method, and the copy in TCRdb shows in-frame clones only, minus some. In the table there are roughly 160,000 clones, almost 80% of which are singletons. Whole-study results and caveats: The dataset shows that most TCR sequences were rare, while some public TCRs occurred in many donors.

As concerns this clone: The antigen is undetermined.

This TCR derives from a man under 40 in good health and CMV-seronegative. The sample comprised PBMCs.

In DNA, the CDR3 is TGTGCCAGTAGTGTAGGACAGTCACCCAAGCCCCAGCATTTT. Translated, it gives CASSVGQSPKPQHF. The rearrangement joins TRBV19 to TRBJ1-5; tentative D call: TRBD1 (6 bases). Trimming took off 5 bases at V and 8 bases at J, with 16 bases between the two ends. From germline, CDR1 is LNHDA and CDR2 SQIVND (reference sequence). The CDR3 consists of 14 residues. The variable domain in full, completed from reference TRBV19 and TRBJ1-5, reads DGGITQSPKYLFRKEGQNVTLSCEQNLNHDAMYWYRQDPGQGLRLIYYSQIVNDFQKGDIAEGYSVSREKKESFPLTVTSAQKNPTAFYLCASSVGQSPKPQHFGDGTRLSIL.